Listed below are T cell receptor beta chains from one sample, sequenced in a study of patients and donors after allogeneic stem cell transplantation. One entry per CDR3 protein results from TCRdb running MiXCR on the RT-PCR reads. Among roughly 940,000 distinct CDR3 sequences listed, roughly 18% were seen once. The specimen was blood, either unsorted or a sorted T cell fraction (not recorded which). Receptors were obtained from a human donor who was either an allogeneic HSCT recipient or a stem cell or donor lymphocyte infusion donor (not recorded which). It is not recorded whose cells these are; they may come from a transplant donor. CDR3s include the opening cysteine and the closing phenylalanine or tryptophan. The order of the fields is V gene, J gene, CDR3 protein.

V gene: TRBV20-1; J gene: TRBJ2-7; CDR3 protein: CSARAGTGINEQYF
V gene: TRBV29-1; J gene: TRBJ2-4; CDR3 protein: CSVEDTGYKNIQYF
V gene: TRBV6-2/TRBV6-3; J gene: TRBJ1-5; CDR3 protein: CASSLQGKKGNQPQHF
V gene: TRBV20-1; J gene: TRBJ1-1; CDR3 protein: CSAPGQGVWGTEAFF
V gene: TRBV5-1; J gene: TRBJ2-7; CDR3 protein: CASSALLFKGQTSYEQYF
V gene: TRBV7-3; J gene: TRBJ2-1; CDR3 protein: CASSTGGFAGGFNEQFF
V gene: TRBV4-1; J gene: TRBJ2-2; CDR3 protein: CASSQYNPGLAVSGELFF
V gene: TRBV12-3/TRBV12-4; J gene: TRBJ1-3; CDR3 protein: CASSLGTLSGNTIYF
V gene: TRBV7-3; J gene: TRBJ2-2; CDR3 protein: CASSSQTGELFF
V gene: TRBV12-3/TRBV12-4; J gene: TRBJ1-5; CDR3 protein: CASSQQGAGQPQHF
V gene: TRBV19; J gene: TRBJ2-1; CDR3 protein: CASSTGLVHEQFF
V gene: TRBV12-3/TRBV12-4; J gene: TRBJ2-3; CDR3 protein: CASSISRDPTDTQYF
V gene: TRBV27; J gene: TRBJ1-2; CDR3 protein: CASRLRETGAYGYTF
V gene: TRBV5-1; J gene: TRBJ2-1; CDR3 protein: CASSLGQRGHNEQFF
V gene: TRBV18; J gene: TRBJ2-1; CDR3 protein: CASSPGTQYNEQFF
V gene: TRBV7-3; J gene: TRBJ2-7; CDR3 protein: CASSLKSGLSYEQYF
V gene: TRBV5-1; J gene: TRBJ2-3; CDR3 protein: CASSSPRASTDTQYF
V gene: TRBV4-1; J gene: TRBJ2-1; CDR3 protein: CASSQEQGALYNEQFF
V gene: TRBV18; J gene: TRBJ2-1; CDR3 protein: CASSPPTSGGLNEQFF
V gene: TRBV6-5; J gene: TRBJ1-2; CDR3 protein: CASSYSRGQGLYGYTF
V gene: TRBV18; J gene: TRBJ1-1; CDR3 protein: CASLTGLTEAFF
V gene: TRBV7-6; J gene: TRBJ2-1; CDR3 protein: CASSLRLRRTFNEQFF
V gene: TRBV3-1; J gene: TRBJ2-7; CDR3 protein: CASSQGFPGEQYF
V gene: TRBV9; J gene: TRBJ1-1; CDR3 protein: CASSVGRGSDTEAFF
V gene: TRBV5-1; J gene: TRBJ1-4; CDR3 protein: CASSLSRMPEKLFF
V gene: TRBV12-3/TRBV12-4; J gene: TRBJ2-7; CDR3 protein: CASKPGQELFGEQYF
V gene: TRBV6-5; J gene: TRBJ2-2; CDR3 protein: CASSSQGAPSGELFF
V gene: TRBV7-9; J gene: TRBJ1-5; CDR3 protein: CASSYAGVYQPQHF
V gene: TRBV5-6; J gene: TRBJ2-3; CDR3 protein: CASSLGQVALTDTQYF
V gene: TRBV4-2; J gene: TRBJ2-4; CDR3 protein: CASSQDLRGNLAKNIQYF
V gene: TRBV6-2/TRBV6-3; J gene: TRBJ2-7; CDR3 protein: CASSPQGMVYEQYF
V gene: TRBV20-1; J gene: TRBJ1-1; CDR3 protein: CSAHPPWEDTEAFF
V gene: TRBV21-1; J gene: TRBJ2-7; CDR3 protein: CASSIGQPLRRYF
V gene: TRBV6-6; J gene: TRBJ2-3; CDR3 protein: CASSPGPPGSPF
V gene: TRBV12-3/TRBV12-4; J gene: TRBJ1-1; CDR3 protein: CASGRDGLDTEAFF
V gene: TRBV18; J gene: TRBJ1-2; CDR3 protein: CASSSGLTGAYGYTF
V gene: TRBV20-1; J gene: TRBJ2-2; CDR3 protein: CSASKRGRNTGELFF
V gene: TRBV7-2; J gene: TRBJ1-2; CDR3 protein: CASSPWRGEVYGYTF
V gene: TRBV5-5; J gene: TRBJ2-7; CDR3 protein: CASGLVGQGYEQYF
V gene: TRBV20-1; J gene: TRBJ2-1; CDR3 protein: CSARGGYYNEQFF
V gene: TRBV11-2; J gene: TRBJ2-3; CDR3 protein: CASSLGAAGASTDTQYF
V gene: TRBV5-1; J gene: TRBJ2-3; CDR3 protein: CASSVRLAGGPTDTQYF
V gene: TRBV4-1; J gene: TRBJ2-1; CDR3 protein: CASSQPIGEQFF
V gene: TRBV20-1; J gene: TRBJ1-2; CDR3 protein: CSARGDGRRGYTF
V gene: TRBV11-1; J gene: TRBJ2-3; CDR3 protein: CASSLARGSGSSTDTQYF
V gene: TRBV7-3; J gene: TRBJ2-7; CDR3 protein: CASSLTFGSAQYF
V gene: TRBV5-1; J gene: TRBJ1-1; CDR3 protein: CASSEHIGLTEAFF
V gene: TRBV15; J gene: TRBJ1-1; CDR3 protein: CATSRVQEAFF
V gene: TRBV9; J gene: TRBJ1-3; CDR3 protein: CASSPTGQASGNTIYF
V gene: TRBV21-1; J gene: TRBJ1-1; CDR3 protein: CARTIGQGESMNTEAFF
V gene: TRBV20-1; J gene: TRBJ2-5; CDR3 protein: CSAIGDPGETQYF
V gene: TRBV12-3/TRBV12-4; J gene: TRBJ1-5; CDR3 protein: CASSFDKSNQPQHF
V gene: TRBV29-1; J gene: TRBJ2-7; CDR3 protein: CSVEGVRGRSYEQYF
V gene: TRBV3-1; J gene: TRBJ2-5; CDR3 protein: CASSQPDWPGETQYF
V gene: TRBV3-1; J gene: TRBJ2-7; CDR3 protein: CASSHNRRQENEQYF